These 8 T cell receptor beta chains came from one sample sequenced in a study of blood T cell repertoires in COVID-19. Assay used: immunoSEQ multiplex PCR; TCRdb lists only in-frame clones, some missing. Of some 400,000 clones in the sample, roughly 89% were seen once. The material sequenced was PBMCs or T cells enriched from blood (not recorded which). The receptors shown here come from a young woman who had recovered from COVID-19.

The genes are TRBV9 and TRBJ1-4; a possible D gene is TRBD1 (6 bases). Germline CDR1 is SGDLS and CDR2 is YYNGEE. This CDR3 has 16 amino acids. V was pared by 6 bases and J by 0 bases, with 15 bases between. CDR3 DNA: TGTGCCAGCACGAAGGACAGTTTTACAACTAATGAAAAACTGTTTTTT. Protein sequence: CASTKDSFTTNEKLFF.

V usage is TRBV2 and J usage is TRBJ1-1; no clear D gene. Germline V gives CDR1 SNHLY, CDR2 FYNNEI. Trimming removed 6 bases at V and 2 bases at J, with 10 bases between. The CDR3 runs to 13 residues. The CDR3 protein is CASSLDINTEAFF. The CDR3 DNA follows: TGTGCCAGCAGCCTTGACATCAACACTGAAGCTTTCTTT. The variable domain in full, completed from reference TRBV2 and TRBJ1-1, reads EPEVTQTPSHQVTQMGQEVILRCVPISNHLYFYWYRQILGQKVEFLVSFYNNEISEKSEIFDDQFSVERPDGSNFTLKIRSTKLEDSAMYFCASSLDINTEAFFGQGTRLTVV.

The count of this clone is one. V usage is TRBV13 and J usage is TRBJ1-1, with 8 bases that match TRBD1. J gave up 5 bases and V 1 base, and 15 bases lay outside the gene matches. Germline V lookup: CDR1 PRHDT, CDR2 FYEKMQ (reference sequence). This CDR3 region has 18 residues. CDR3 residues: CASSLAPLSGQGGTEAFF. CDR3 DNA sequence: TGTGCCAGCAGCTTAGCCCCGCTATCTGGACAGGGAGGGACTGAAGCTTTCTTT.

CDR3 loop: CAWSSRGLSSYGYTF. The CDR3 nucleotides read TGTGCCTGGAGTTCACGGGGTTTATCCAGCTATGGCTACACCTTC. The rearrangement links TRBV30 to TRBJ1-2; D gene uncertain. The CDR3 has 15 residues. Looked up from germline, CDR1 is GTSNPN and CDR2 is SVGIG (reference sequence). V lost 2 bases to trimming and J lost 4 bases, with 17 bases between them.

This chain uses TRBV28 with TRBJ1-4, with 11 bases aligning to TRBD1. The CDR3 has 13 amino acids. The ends lost 10 bases at V and 8 bases at J; junction bases unmatched: 6. Germline CDR1 and CDR2: MDHEN and SYDVKM. Here the CDR3 DNA reads TGTGCCATCCAGGGACAGGGGGACGAAAAACTGTTTTTT. This sequence encodes CAIQGQGDEKLFF.

This clone was detected only once. The chain is built from TRBV3-1 (or the pseudogene TRBV3-2) and TRBJ2-2; TRBD2 matches at 8 bases. In germline, CDR1 is LGHDT, CDR2 YNNKEL (reference sequence). The CDR3 consists of 16 residues. J gave up 5 bases and V 8 bases, and 13 bases lay outside the gene matches. CDR3 residues: CASASPSGGITGELFF. CDR3 bases: TGTGCCAGCGCTAGCCCGAGCGGGGGTATAACCGGGGAGCTGTTTTTT.

About this clone itself: The sample contains more than one DNA sequence encoding this CDR3. V gene TRBV6-5 combines with J gene TRBJ1-5, with 7 bases identical to TRBD1. The ends lost 7 bases at V and 3 bases at J; junction bases unmatched: 6. CDR3 size: 14 residues. Germline lookup yields CDR1 MNHEY and CDR2 SVGAGI. CDR3 region: CASNPTGSNQPQHF. The CDR3 nucleotides are TGTGCCAGCAACCCGACAGGGTCCAATCAGCCCCAGCATTTT.

The chain uses TRBV7-2 and TRBJ2-2; 13 bases are a match to TRBD2. Per germline, CDR1 SGHTA and CDR2 FQGNSA. V dropped 4 bases and J dropped 1; count of bases not matched to a gene: 9. The CDR3 runs 19 residues. The CDR3 nucleotides read TGTGCCAGCAGCTCCGGACAGGGACTAGCGGGGTTGAACACCGGGGAGCTGTTTTTT. Translated: CASSSGQGLAGLNTGELFF.